Listed here are 18 T cell receptor beta chains from one sample, sequenced in a study of early T cells in non-severe SARS-CoV-2 infection (dated by TCRdb to 2020 to 2022). Library preparation employed 5' RACE. The sequencer listed for this sample is NextSeq 500. Using fastp trimming at Q25 and MiXCR clonotype assembly, TCRdb reanalyzed the public sequencing data and kept in-frame beta chains. All rows with the same CDR3 protein become a single entry with the most common DNA and genes. Recorded for this sample are more than 60,000 distinct CDR3 sequences; roughly a tenth of them occurred a single time. The ten largest clones represent about 6.1% of the sample. The specimen was whole blood. The receptor source for this set is an adult who was a healthcare worker with PCR-confirmed SARS-CoV-2 infection or an uninfected control (not recorded which).

This clonotype was seen only a few times. The chain carries TRBV6-5 and TRBJ2-7, with 7 nucleotides matching TRBD1. V shed 6 bases, J shed 3 bases, and the junction held 5 bases outside the gene matches. The V gene's germline CDR1 is MNHEY and CDR2 SVGAGI. This CDR3 contains 13 residues. The chain's CDR3 is CASSPGQLYEQYF. The CDR3, as DNA: TGTGCCAGCAGCCCGGGACAGCTCTACGAGCAGTACTTC.

This clonotype has just a few counts. The chain has TRBV28 and TRBJ1-1; tentatively, D is TRBD1 (5 bases). The CDR3 totals 11 residues. CDR1 is MDHEN and CDR2 is SYDVKM in the germline V gene. Trimming left V 3 bases short and J 7 bases short, with 6 bases between. The CDR3 protein is CASSLGLEAFF. The CDR3 DNA reads as TGTGCCAGCAGTTTGGGACTTGAAGCTTTCTTT. The variable domain in full, with the rest retrieved from reference TRBV28 and TRBJ1-1, is DVKVTQSSRYLVKRTGEKVFLECVQDMDHENMFWYRQDPGLGLRLIYFSYDVKMKEKGDIPEGYSVSREKKERFSLILESASTNQTSMYLCASSLGLEAFFGQGTRLTVV.

This clonotype was recorded a few times. V gene TRBV5-1 combines with J gene TRBJ1-5; no definite D call. The CDR3 extends over 13 amino acids. The germline V and J ends were trimmed by 0 bases and 3 bases, with 4 bases remaining between them. Germline-derived CDR1 and CDR2 are SGHRS and YFSETQ. DNA of the CDR3: TGCGCCAGCAGCTTGGAGCCCAATCAGCCCCAGCATTTT. Translated, it gives CASSLEPNQPQHF.

The J gene is TRBJ2-2, the V gene TRBV24-1, with D possibly being TRBD1 or TRBD2 (5 bases each). Germline V gene data show CDR1 as KGHDR and CDR2 as SFDVKD. The CDR3 is 16 amino acids. V gave up 0 bases and J gave up 1 base, with 8 bases separating them. Here the CDR3 DNA reads TGTGCCACCAGTGATTTGAGGGACGGGAACACCGGGGAGCTGTTTTTT. Its translation is CATSDLRDGNTGELFF.

This chain links TRBV7-9 with TRBJ1-1; 8 positions match TRBD1. Per the germline V gene, CDR1 is SEHNR and CDR2 is FQNEAQ (reference sequence). The CDR3 contains 13 residues. V lost 4 bases and J lost 4; bases outside the gene matches: 2. Written as DNA, the CDR3 is TGTGCCAGCAGCTCACAGGGGGGCACTGAAGCTTTCTTT. It specifies CASSSQGGTEAFF.

This clonotype was counted many times. The V gene is TRBV5-4, the J gene TRBJ2-2; 10 bases agree with TRBD1. The trim removed 0 bases at V and 4 bases at J, leaving 6 bases unmatched. The CDR3 spans 17 residues. Looked up from germline, CDR1 is SGHNT and CDR2 is YYREEE (reference sequence). For the CDR3, the DNA is TGTGCCAGCAGCTTGGCCTGGGACAGGGGAGGCACCGGGGAGCTGTTTTTT. Translating gives CASSLAWDRGGTGELFF. Complete variable domain (other parts from reference TRBV5-4 and TRBJ2-2): ETGVTQSPTHLIKTRGQQVTLRCSSQSGHNTVSWYQQALGQGPQFIFQYYREEENGRGNFPPRFSGLQFPNYSSELNVNALELDDSALYLCASSLAWDRGGTGELFFGEGSRLTVL.

This clonotype was recorded many times. V gene TRBV5-6 combines with J gene TRBJ2-1; D remains unclear. This CDR3 is built from 15 residues. V was clipped by 1 base and J by 4 bases, with 12 bases between them. Germline V gene lookup returns CDR1 SGHDT and CDR2 YYEEEE. CDR3 sequence: CASSLYQILYNEQFF. CDR3 DNA: TGTGCCAGCAGCTTGTACCAGATCCTTTACAATGAGCAGTTCTTC.

This clonotype was seen a handful of times. The chain recombines TRBV29-1 with TRBJ1-2; TRBD1 agrees at 9 bases. Germline assignment: CDR1 SQVTM and CDR2 ANQGSEA. The CDR3 runs to 13 residues. The junction had 10 bases not matched to a gene; V was cut back by 6 bases and J by 8 bases. The chain's CDR3 is CSVEPGQGNGYTF. In DNA form, the CDR3 reads TGCAGCGTGGAGCCGGGACAGGGTAACGGCTACACCTTC.

This chain uses TRBV6-4 with TRBJ2-3; D may be TRBD2 (5 bases). The CDR3 contains 16 residues. The V and J ends lost 3 bases and 2 bases respectively, with 15 bases between them. Germline assignment: CDR1 MRHNA and CDR2 SNTAGT. The CDR3 loop reads CASSEFSGEPTDTQYF. In nucleotides, the CDR3 is TGTGCCAGCAGTGAATTCAGCGGTGAACCCACAGATACGCAGTATTTT.

There are a few counts of this clonotype. The chain uses TRBV7-2 and TRBJ1-2, with D possibly TRBD1 on 6 matching bases. The CDR3 contains 14 residues. V was pared by 4 bases and J by 4 bases, with 13 bases between. CDR1 and CDR2 from the germline V gene are SGHTA and FQGNSA. The DNA of the CDR3 is TGTGCCAGCAGCTCATTAGGACAGACCTATGGCTACACCTTC. It encodes CASSSLGQTYGYTF. The complete variable domain, with remaining parts taken from reference TRBV7-2 and TRBJ1-2, reads GAGVSQSPSNKVTEKGKDVELRCDPISGHTALYWYRQSLGQGLEFLIYFQGNSAPDKSGLPSDRFSAERTGGSVSTLTIQRTQQEDSAVYLCASSSLGQTYGYTFGSGTRLTVV.

Many counts were recorded for this clonotype. The J gene is TRBJ2-3, the V gene TRBV18, with a tentative D call TRBD1 (5 bases). V was shortened by 3 bases and J by 4 bases, with 8 bases between the two germline ends. The germline V gene encodes CDR1 KGHSH and CDR2 LQKENI. The CDR3 length is 13 residues. CDR3 nucleotides: TGTGCCAGCTCACCTGCAGGGCCAGATACGCAGTATTTT. Amino acids: CASSPAGPDTQYF.

This clonotype was seen many times. The chain has TRBV20-1 and TRBJ2-1; 11 nucleotides agree with TRBD2. The junction had 3 bases not matched to a gene; V was cut back by 3 bases and J by 2 bases. Germline loops: CDR1 DFQATT, CDR2 SNEGSKA (reference sequence). The CDR3 has 15 amino acids. CDR3 in amino acids: CSARTSGATYNEQFF. The CDR3 region has the DNA TGCAGTGCTAGGACTAGCGGGGCAACCTACAATGAGCAGTTCTTC.

The table lists this clonotype with many counts. The rearrangement links TRBV13 to TRBJ2-6, with 11 positions matching TRBD1. The CDR3 loop spans 18 amino acids. Germline V lookup: CDR1 PRHDT, CDR2 FYEKMQ (reference sequence). Losses at the gene ends were 4 bases for V and 1 base for J; bases not matched to a gene: 6. The CDR3 DNA sequence: TGTGCCAGCAGCTACAGGACAGGGGGCACGTCTGGGGCCAACGTCCTGACTTTC. It codes for CASSYRTGGTSGANVLTF.

The table lists this clonotype with a few counts. J is TRBJ2-3 and V is TRBV18, with D unclear. V dropped 5 bases and J dropped 2 bases, with 2 bases sitting between them. In germline, CDR1 is KGHSH, CDR2 LQKENI. This CDR3 spans 11 amino acids. The CDR3 bases are TGTGCCAGCTCAACCACAGATACGCAGTATTTT. This encodes CASSTTDTQYF.

The table lists this clonotype with a few counts. The chain uses TRBV6-6 and TRBJ2-1; 12 nucleotides line up with TRBD2. The germline gives CDR1 MNHNY, CDR2 SVGAGI (reference sequence). This CDR3 is 13 amino acids long. After removal of 6 bases from V and 9 bases from J, the junction contained 3 bases not matched to a gene. The CDR3 sequence: CASRTGLAGEQFF. The CDR3 nucleotides read TGTGCCAGCAGGACGGGACTAGCGGGTGAGCAGTTCTTC.

The chain is built from TRBV3-1 and TRBJ1-1, with 8 bases aligning to TRBD1. Trimming at V came to 4 bases and at J to 6 bases, leaving 10 bases not matched to a gene. Germline assignment: CDR1 LGHDT and CDR2 YNNKEL (reference sequence). The CDR3 is made up of 15 amino acids. CDR3 DNA sequence: TGTGCCAGCAGCCCGATCGGGACAGGCTCTGCTGAAGCTTTCTTT. Its translation: CASSPIGTGSAEAFF.

The chain combines TRBV9 with TRBJ2-3; the D is unclear. The germline V gene encodes CDR1 SGDLS and CDR2 YYNGEE. The CDR3 covers 14 residues. Trimming left V 0 bases short and J 3 bases short, with 8 bases between. The DNA for the CDR3 is TGTGCCAGCAGCGTAGTAATAAGGACAGATACGCAGTATTTT. Residues: CASSVVIRTDTQYF.

This clonotype has a count of ten or more. V usage is TRBV7-6 and J usage is TRBJ2-3; D call uncertain. CDR1 and CDR2 (germline): SGHVS, FNYEAQ. The CDR3 totals 15 residues. The V and J ends lost 3 bases and 1 base respectively, with 11 bases between them. The CDR3 sequence is CASSLGRMGTDTQYF. The DNA of the CDR3 is TGTGCCAGCAGCTTGGGTCGAATGGGCACAGATACGCAGTATTTT.